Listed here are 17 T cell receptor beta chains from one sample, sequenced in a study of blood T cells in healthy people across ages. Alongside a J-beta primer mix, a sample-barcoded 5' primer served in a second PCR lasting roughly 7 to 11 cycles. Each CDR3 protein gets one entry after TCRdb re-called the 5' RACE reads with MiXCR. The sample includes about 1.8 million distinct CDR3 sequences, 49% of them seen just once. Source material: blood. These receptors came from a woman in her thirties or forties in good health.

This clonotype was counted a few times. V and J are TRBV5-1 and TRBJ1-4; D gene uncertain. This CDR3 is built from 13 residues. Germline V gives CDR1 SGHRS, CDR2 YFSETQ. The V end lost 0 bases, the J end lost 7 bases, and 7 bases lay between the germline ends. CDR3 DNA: TGCGCCAGCAGCTTGGATGGGTTTGAAAAACTGTTTTTT. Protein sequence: CASSLDGFEKLFF.

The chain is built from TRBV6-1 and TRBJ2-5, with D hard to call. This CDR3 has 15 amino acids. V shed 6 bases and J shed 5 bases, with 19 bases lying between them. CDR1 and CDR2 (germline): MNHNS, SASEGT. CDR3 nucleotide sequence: TGTGCCAGCAGCAGGAACTTCCGTGGGTCCGAGACCCAGTACTTC. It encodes CASSRNFRGSETQYF.

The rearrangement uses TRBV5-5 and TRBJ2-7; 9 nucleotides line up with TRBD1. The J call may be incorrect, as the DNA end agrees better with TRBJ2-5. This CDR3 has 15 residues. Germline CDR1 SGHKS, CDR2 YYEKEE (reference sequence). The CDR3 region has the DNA TGTGCCAGCAGCTTGGTCACAGGGGGCTATGAGACCCAGTACTTC. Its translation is CASSLVTGGYETQYF.

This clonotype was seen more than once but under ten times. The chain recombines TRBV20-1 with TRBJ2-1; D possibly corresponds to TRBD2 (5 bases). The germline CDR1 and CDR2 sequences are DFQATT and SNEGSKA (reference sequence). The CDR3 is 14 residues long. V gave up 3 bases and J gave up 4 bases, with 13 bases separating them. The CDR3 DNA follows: TGCAGTGCTAGGGACTTTGGGAGATACAATGAGCAGTTCTTC. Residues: CSARDFGRYNEQFF.

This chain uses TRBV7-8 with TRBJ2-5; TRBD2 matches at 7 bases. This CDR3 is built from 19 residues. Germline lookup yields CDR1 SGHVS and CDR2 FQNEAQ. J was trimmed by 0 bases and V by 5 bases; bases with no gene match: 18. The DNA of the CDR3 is TGTGCCAGCAGCCCCCTCCCCGAATGGAGGGGAGGGTACCAAGAGACCCAGTACTTC. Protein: CASSPLPEWRGGYQETQYF. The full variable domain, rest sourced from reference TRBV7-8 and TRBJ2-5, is GAGVSQSPRYKVAKRGQDVALRCDPISGHVSLFWYQQALGQGPEFLTYFQNEAQLDKSGLPSDRFFAERPEGSVSTLKIQRTQQEDSAVYLCASSPLPEWRGGYQETQYFGPGTRLLVL.

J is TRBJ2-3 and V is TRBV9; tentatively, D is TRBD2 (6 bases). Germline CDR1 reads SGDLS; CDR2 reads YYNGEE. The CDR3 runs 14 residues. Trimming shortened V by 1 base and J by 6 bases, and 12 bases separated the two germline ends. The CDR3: CASSVLSGLDTQYF. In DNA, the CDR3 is TGTGCCAGCAGCGTACTTAGCGGACTTGATACGCAGTATTTT.

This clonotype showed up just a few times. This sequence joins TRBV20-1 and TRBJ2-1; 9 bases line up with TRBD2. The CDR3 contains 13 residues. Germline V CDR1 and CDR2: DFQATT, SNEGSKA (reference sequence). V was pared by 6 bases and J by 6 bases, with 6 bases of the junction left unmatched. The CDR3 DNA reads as TGCAGTGCCTGGACTAGCGCGGGCAATGAGCAGTTCTTC. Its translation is CSAWTSAGNEQFF.

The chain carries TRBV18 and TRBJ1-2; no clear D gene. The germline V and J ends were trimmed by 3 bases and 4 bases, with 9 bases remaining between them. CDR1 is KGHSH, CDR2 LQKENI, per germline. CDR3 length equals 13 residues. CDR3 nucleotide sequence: TGTGCCAGCTCACCGGAGAGGTCCTATGGCTACACCTTC. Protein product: CASSPERSYGYTF.

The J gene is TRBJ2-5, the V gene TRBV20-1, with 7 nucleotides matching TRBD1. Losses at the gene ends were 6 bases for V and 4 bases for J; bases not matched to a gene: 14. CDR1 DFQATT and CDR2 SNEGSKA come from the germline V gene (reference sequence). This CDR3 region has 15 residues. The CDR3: CSAHPETGLRETQYF. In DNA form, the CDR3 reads TGCAGTGCACACCCAGAGACAGGGCTTAGAGAGACCCAGTACTTC.

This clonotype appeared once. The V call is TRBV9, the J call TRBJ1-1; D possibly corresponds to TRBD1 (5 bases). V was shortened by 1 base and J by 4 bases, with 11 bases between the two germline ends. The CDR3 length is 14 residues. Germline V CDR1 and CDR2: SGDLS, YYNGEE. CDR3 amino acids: CASSVNVGGTEAFF. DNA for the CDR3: TGTGCCAGCAGCGTAAATGTCGGGGGCACTGAAGCTTTCTTT.

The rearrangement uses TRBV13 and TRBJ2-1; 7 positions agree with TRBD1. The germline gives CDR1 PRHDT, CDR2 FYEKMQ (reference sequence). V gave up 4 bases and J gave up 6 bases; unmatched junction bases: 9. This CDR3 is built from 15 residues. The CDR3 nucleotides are TGTGCCAGCAGCTCACAGGGGCACGGTTTCAATGAGCAGTTCTTC. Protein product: CASSSQGHGFNEQFF.

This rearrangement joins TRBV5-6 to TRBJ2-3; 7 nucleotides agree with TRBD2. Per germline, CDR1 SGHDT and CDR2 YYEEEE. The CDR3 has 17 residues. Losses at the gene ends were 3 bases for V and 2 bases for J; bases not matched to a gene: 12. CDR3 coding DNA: TGTGCCAGCAGCTGGAGCGGGACCCTAATACCCACAGATACGCAGTATTTT. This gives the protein CASSWSGTLIPTDTQYF.

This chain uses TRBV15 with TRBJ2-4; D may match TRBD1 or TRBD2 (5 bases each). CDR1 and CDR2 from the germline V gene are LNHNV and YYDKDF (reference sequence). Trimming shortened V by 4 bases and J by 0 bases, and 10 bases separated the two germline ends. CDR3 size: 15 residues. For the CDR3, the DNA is TGTGCCACCAGCAAAAGGGACCGAGCCAAAAACATTCAGTACTTC. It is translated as CATSKRDRAKNIQYF.

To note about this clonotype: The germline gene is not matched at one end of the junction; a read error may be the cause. The CDR3 nucleotides read TGTGCTAGCAGCTCCGTGACAGGAGAAAGAGAGACCCAGTACTTC. Translating gives CASSSVTGERETQYF. This chain joins TRBV7-7 and TRBJ2-7; D is possibly TRBD1 (6 bases). The J call could be wrong; TRBJ2-5 is a better fit for the DNA end. The germline V gene has CDR1 SSHAT and CDR2 FNYEAQ (reference sequence). The CDR3 contains 15 residues.

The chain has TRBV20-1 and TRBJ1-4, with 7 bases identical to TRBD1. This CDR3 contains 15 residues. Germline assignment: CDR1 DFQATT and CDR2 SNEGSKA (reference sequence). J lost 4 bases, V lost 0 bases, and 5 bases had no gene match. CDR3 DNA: TGCAGTGCTAGAGAACTTACAGGGGTTAATGAAAAACTGTTTTTT. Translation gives CSARELTGVNEKLFF.

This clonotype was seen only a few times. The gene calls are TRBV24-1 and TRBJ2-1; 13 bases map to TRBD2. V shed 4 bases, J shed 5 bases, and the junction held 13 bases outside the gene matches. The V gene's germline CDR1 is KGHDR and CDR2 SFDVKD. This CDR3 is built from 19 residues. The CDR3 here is CATSDLKGLAGEQNNEQFF. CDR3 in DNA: TGTGCCACCAGTGACCTAAAAGGACTAGCGGGGGAACAAAACAATGAGCAGTTCTTC.

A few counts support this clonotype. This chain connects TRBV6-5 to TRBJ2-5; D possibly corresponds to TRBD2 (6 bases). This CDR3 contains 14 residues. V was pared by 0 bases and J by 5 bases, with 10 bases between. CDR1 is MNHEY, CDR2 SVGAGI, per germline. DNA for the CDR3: TGTGCCAGCAGTTACTCTGCGGGACTGGAGACCCAGTACTTC. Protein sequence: CASSYSAGLETQYF.